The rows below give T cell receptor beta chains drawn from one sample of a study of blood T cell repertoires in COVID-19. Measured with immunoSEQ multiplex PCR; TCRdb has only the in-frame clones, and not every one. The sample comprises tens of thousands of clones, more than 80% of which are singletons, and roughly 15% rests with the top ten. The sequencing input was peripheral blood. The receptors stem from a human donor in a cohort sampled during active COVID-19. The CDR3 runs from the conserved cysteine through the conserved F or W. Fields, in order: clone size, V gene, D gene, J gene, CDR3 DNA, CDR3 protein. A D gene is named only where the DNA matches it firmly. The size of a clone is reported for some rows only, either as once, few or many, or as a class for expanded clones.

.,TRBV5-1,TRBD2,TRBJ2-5,TGCGCCAGTAAGCGGGGGACTAACCAAGAGACCCAGTACTTC,CASKRGTNQETQYF
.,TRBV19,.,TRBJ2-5,TGTGCCAGTAGTATTCTAGTACAGGGCGAGACCCAGTACTTC,CASSILVQGETQYF
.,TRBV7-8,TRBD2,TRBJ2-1,TGTGCCAGCAGCTACCGACTAGCGGGAGTGGATGAGCAGTTCTTC,CASSYRLAGVDEQFF
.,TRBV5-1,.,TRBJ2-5,TGCGCCAGCAGCCGCGGGGGCGGCGAGACCCAGTACTTC,CASSRGGGETQYF
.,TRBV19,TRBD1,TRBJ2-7,TGTGCCAGTAGGCCAACCGGGACAGCCCTCTACGAGCAGTACTTC,CASRPTGTALYEQYF
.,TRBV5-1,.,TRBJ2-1,TGCGCCAGCAGCTTGCGGGATGGGGATGAGCAGTTCTTC,CASSLRDGDEQFF
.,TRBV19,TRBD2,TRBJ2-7,TGTGCCAGTAGCTCTGGGGGGGAAACCTACGAGCAGTACTTC,CASSSGGETYEQYF
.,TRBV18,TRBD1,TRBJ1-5,TGTGCCAGCTCGCCGACGGGGACAGGAAAACAGCCCCAGCATTTT,CASSPTGTGKQPQHF
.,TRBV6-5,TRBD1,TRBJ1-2,TGTGCCAGCAGTTACCTGGGACAGTCGGTTCGTGGCTACACCTTC,CASSYLGQSVRGYTF
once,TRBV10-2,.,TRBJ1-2,TGCGCCAGCAGTGACATCAGGACAGTCTTCGACTATGGCTACACCTTC,CASSDIRTVFDYGYTF
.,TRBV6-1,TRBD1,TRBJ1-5,TGTGCCAGCAGTGAAGTGGGACAGGGGATGGGTCAGCCCCAGCATTTT,CASSEVGQGMGQPQHF
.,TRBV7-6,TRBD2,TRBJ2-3,TGTGCCAGCAGCTTGTTTCTAGCGGGGGGGCTGTCAGATACGCAGTATTTT,CASSLFLAGGLSDTQYF
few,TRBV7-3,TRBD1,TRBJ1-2,TGTGCCAGCAGCTTTGGCAGGGGGTTTGGCTACACCTTC,CASSFGRGFGYTF
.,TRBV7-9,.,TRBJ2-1,TGTGCCAGCAGTTTTGGCTCGACTAGTAAGATGTGGGATGAGCAGTTCTTC,CASSFGSTSKMWDEQFF
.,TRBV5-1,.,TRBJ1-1,TGCGCCAGCAGCTCTTACATGAACACTGAAGCTTTCTTT,CASSSYMNTEAFF
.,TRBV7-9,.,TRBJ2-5,TGTGCCAGCAGCTTAGGGCGGGCGGTTCCGGAGACCCAGTACTTC,CASSLGRAVPETQYF
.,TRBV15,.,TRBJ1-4,TGTGCCACCGCTTCTTGGGGGCCGAATGACAGAAAACTGTTTTTT,CATASWGPNDRKLFF
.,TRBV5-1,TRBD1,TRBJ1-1,TGCGCCAGCAGCTTGGAGAGGACAGGTCCAATCTTT,CASSLERTGPIF
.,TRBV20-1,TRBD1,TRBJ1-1,TGCAGTGCTAGTCTAGGCAGAGGGGGCATTGAAGCTTTCTTT,CSASLGRGGIEAFF
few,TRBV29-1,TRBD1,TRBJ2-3,TGCAGCGTCGGACAGGGGGAAGCCACAGATACGCAGTATTTT,CSVGQGEATDTQYF
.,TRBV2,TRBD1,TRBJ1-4,TGTGCCAGCAGTGGAGACAGGGGATATGAAAAACTGTTTTTT,CASSGDRGYEKLFF
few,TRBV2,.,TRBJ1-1,TGTGCCAGCACCTACGGGGAGGAAGCTTTCTTT,CASTYGEEAFF
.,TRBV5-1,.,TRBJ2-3,TGCGCCAGCAGCTTCCGGGACAACACAGATACGCAGTATTTT,CASSFRDNTDTQYF
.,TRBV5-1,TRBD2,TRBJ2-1,TGCGCCAGCAGCTGGACTAGCGGGAGGGTAAGGACCTACAATGAGCAGTTCTTC,CASSWTSGRVRTYNEQFF
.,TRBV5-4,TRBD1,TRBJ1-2,TGTGCCAGCAGCAAGGGACAGGGGGCGTTTGGCTACACCTTC,CASSKGQGAFGYTF
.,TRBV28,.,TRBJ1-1,TGTGCCAGCAGTTTACCCCAGGGCCCCCGCGACGCTGAAGCTTTCTTT,CASSLPQGPRDAEAFF
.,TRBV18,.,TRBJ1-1,TGTGCCAGCTCACCGAGCAGGGACATGAACACTGAAGCTTTCTTT,CASSPSRDMNTEAFF
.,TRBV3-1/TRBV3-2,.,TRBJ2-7,TGTGCCAGCAGCCACCGCAGGGTCCACGAGCAGTACTTC,CASSHRRVHEQYF
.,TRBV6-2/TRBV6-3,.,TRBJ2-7,TGTGCCAGCAGTTACTCTCTGTTGCGGTCCTACGAGCAGTACTTC,CASSYSLLRSYEQYF
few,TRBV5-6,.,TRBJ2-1,TGTGCCAGCAGACGGACAGACAATGAGCAGTTCTTC,CASRRTDNEQFF
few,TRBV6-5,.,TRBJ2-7,TGTGCCAGCAGTCCGGACTATTCTGCCTACGAGCAGTACTTC,CASSPDYSAYEQYF
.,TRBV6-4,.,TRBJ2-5,TGTGCCAGCAGTATACAGATTCAAGAGACCCAGTACTTC,CASSIQIQETQYF